These T cell receptor beta chains were read from a single sample in a study of cytomegalovirus exposure and HLA in healthy donors. The data were produced by immunoSEQ multiplex PCR, yet TCRdb's version contains in-frame clones alone and is incomplete. The sample holds some 150,000 clones, 82% seen once. The sample taken for sequencing was PBMCs. These receptors were collected from a man aged 45-65 years in good health and CMV-seropositive. CDR3s include the opening cysteine and the closing phenylalanine or tryptophan. A D gene is named only where the DNA matches it firmly.

d_call,v_call,j_call,cdr3_nt,cdr3_aa
TRBD2,TRBV5-8,TRBJ2-3,TGTGCCAGCAGCGGCACACTGACTAGCGGGGGCACAGATACGCAGTATTTT,CASSGTLTSGGTDTQYF
-,TRBV5-4,TRBJ2-7,TGTGCCAGCAGCCAGGACACCTCCTACGAGCAGTACTTC,CASSQDTSYEQYF
-,TRBV7-9,TRBJ1-1,TGTGCCAGCAGCTGGGGGGGGGAGGAGGGGACTGAAGCTTTCTTT,CASSWGGEEGTEAFF
-,TRBV15,TRBJ1-1,TGTGCCACCAGCAGAGGGGGCCTCGGGGGTGAAGCTTTCTTT,CATSRGGLGGEAFF
-,TRBV4-1,TRBJ1-1,TGCGCCAGCAGCCAAGAATCGGGGGGCTGGGGTACCACTGAGGCTTTCTTT,CASSQESGGWGTTEAFF
-,TRBV19,TRBJ2-7,TGTGCCAGTATGGGCCGGCGTGGAGGTGAGCAGTACTTC,CASMGRRGGEQYF
-,TRBV2,TRBJ1-2,TGTGCCAGCAGTGATAACAGCTACACCTTC,CASSDNSYTF
-,TRBV28,TRBJ2-1,TGTGCCAGCAGTTTAGGTCACCCCAGCTCCTACAATGAGCAGTTCTTC,CASSLGHPSSYNEQFF
-,TRBV19,TRBJ1-6,TGTGCCAGTAGTGAGGCTCCTAATTCACCCCTCCACTTT,CASSEAPNSPLHF
-,TRBV9,TRBJ2-3,TGTGCCAGCGGTTCCGCTTGGCAGGGCGGCGGAGATACGCAGTATTTT,CASGSAWQGGGDTQYF
-,TRBV6-5,TRBJ1-1,TGTGCCAGCAGTTACGAGGGGCGGGGGACTGAAGCTTTCTTT,CASSYEGRGTEAFF
TRBD2,TRBV4-3,TRBJ2-1,TGCGCCAGCAGCCAAGGTGCTAGCGGGAGCTCCTACAATGAGCAGTTCTTC,CASSQGASGSSYNEQFF
TRBD2,TRBV4-3,TRBJ2-3,TGCGCCAGCAGCCAAGCGAGCGGGAACCACATGGGCACAGATACGCAGTATTTT,CASSQASGNHMGTDTQYF
-,TRBV4-3,TRBJ1-6,TGCGCCAGCAGAGGGGCAGATAATTCACCCCTCCACTTT,CASRGADNSPLHF
TRBD1,TRBV28,TRBJ1-2,TGTGCCAGCAGTCCGGACAGGGGGAGGGTAGATGGCTACACCTTC,CASSPDRGRVDGYTF